This T cell receptor (beta chain) was documented in a study of Ad26.COV2.S vaccination and SARS-CoV-2 variants. Across the whole study: Donor participated within the Ad26.COV2.S arm of the COV1001 trial. Whole-study results and caveats: Spike-specific CD8+ and CD4+ T cell responses reportedly showed substantial breadth after vaccination. Non-spike TCR breadth was similar in vaccine and placebo recipients.

The trim removed 0 bases at V and 0 bases at J, leaving 14 bases unmatched. The CDR3 length is 20 residues. In germline, CDR1 is LGHNA, CDR2 YSLEER. Treatment of the sample: roughly 19 received Ad26.COV2.S at low or high dose, single or two shots; 5 received placebo; per-sample allocation not given. Vaccine and placebo recipients were sampled on day 63 after the first injection. This clone was seen a single time. Its antigen remains unidentified. The repertoire was sequenced with immunoSEQ multiplex PCR; TCRdb's copy has only in-frame clones and lacks some. The sample includes around 340,000 clones, about 87% of them seen just once.

The source is a person aged 18-65 years who received the Ad26.COV2.S COVID-19 vaccine or a placebo. J is TRBJ2-1 and V is TRBV4-3, with 7 nucleotides matching TRBD2. Sequenced here: peripheral blood, sampled in a trial of Ad26.COV2.S vaccine versus placebo. This CDR3 reads CASSQDRYTGGTSSYNEQFF. The CDR3, as DNA: TGCGCCAGCAGCCAAGATCGTTATACGGGAGGCACGAGCTCCTACAATGAGCAGTTCTTC.